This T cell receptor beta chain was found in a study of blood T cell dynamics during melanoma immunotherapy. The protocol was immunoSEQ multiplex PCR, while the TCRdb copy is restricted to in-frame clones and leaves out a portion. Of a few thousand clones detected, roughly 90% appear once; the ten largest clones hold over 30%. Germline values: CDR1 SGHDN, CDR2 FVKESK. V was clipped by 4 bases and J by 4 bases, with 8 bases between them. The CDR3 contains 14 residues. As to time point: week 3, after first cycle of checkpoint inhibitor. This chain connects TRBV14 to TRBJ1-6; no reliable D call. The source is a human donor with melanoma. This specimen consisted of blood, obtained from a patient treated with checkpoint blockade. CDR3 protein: CASSPQEYNSPLHF. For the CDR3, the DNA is TGTGCCAGCAGCCCGCAAGAGTATAATTCACCCCTCCACTTT.